The 30 T cell receptor beta chains in this list originate from one sample, sequenced in a study of T cells after yellow fever vaccination. One entry per CDR3 protein results from TCRdb running MiXCR on the 5' RACE reads. Of under 350,000 distinct CDR3 sequences in the sample, over 4% were seen once. This specimen was PBMCs, taken 5 days after the yellow fever booster vaccination. These receptors were obtained from a man aged 18 to 35 who received the YFV17D yellow fever vaccine.

This clonotype was counted at least ten times. V gene TRBV5-1 combines with J gene TRBJ2-2, with D perhaps matching TRBD1 (5 bases). CDR3 length: 16 residues. Trimming took off 1 base at V and 6 bases at J, with 16 bases between the two ends. Germline CDR1 SGHRS, CDR2 YFSETQ. Here the CDR3 DNA reads TGCGCCAGCAGCTTGACCGACAGCCTTTCCGCCGGGGAGCTGTTTTTT. Protein product: CASSLTDSLSAGELFF. Combining the CDR3 with reference TRBV5-1 and TRBJ2-2 gives the whole variable domain KAGVTQTPRYLIKTRGQQVTLSCSPISGHRSVSWYQQTPGQGLQFLFEYFSETQRNKGNFPGRFSGRQFSNSRSEMNVSTLELGDSALYLCASSLTDSLSAGELFFGEGSRLTVL.

This clonotype came up many times. This chain joins TRBV12-3 or TRBV12-4 and TRBJ2-5; 9 bases align to TRBD2. Germline trimming cut 6 bases from V and 1 base from J; bases unmatched to any gene: 6. This CDR3 has 15 residues. CDR3 nucleotide sequence: TGTGCCAGCAGACTCCTTAGCGGGGGCCAAGAGACCCAGTACTTC. It is translated as CASRLLSGGQETQYF.

This clonotype was counted many times. The chain recombines TRBV10-3 with TRBJ2-7; the match to TRBD1 covers 11 bases. CDR3 length: 13 residues. In germline, CDR1 is ENHRY, CDR2 SYGVKD. V lost 4 bases to trimming and J lost 7 bases; unmatched junction nucleotides: 3. CDR3 DNA sequence: TGTGCCATCAGTGCCCGGGACAGGGGGGAGCAGTACGTC. Translation: CAISARDRGEQYV.

The J gene is TRBJ1-6, the V gene TRBV7-2; D is uncertain. The germline V gene has CDR1 SGHTA and CDR2 FQGNSA. This CDR3 spans 12 amino acids. V was clipped by 5 bases and J by 10 bases, with 9 bases between them. The CDR3, as DNA: TGTGCCAGCAGCGTGTCGGAGTCACCCCTCCACTTT. Amino acids: CASSVSESPLHF. Complete variable domain (other parts from reference TRBV7-2 and TRBJ1-6): GAGVSQSPSNKVTEKGKDVELRCDPISGHTALYWYRQSLGQGLEFLIYFQGNSAPDKSGLPSDRFSAERTGGSVSTLTIQRTQQEDSAVYLCASSVSESPLHFGNGTRLTVT.

This clonotype was found a few times. The rearrangement uses TRBV5-4 and TRBJ1-1; D gene unclear. CDR1 and CDR2 (germline): SGHNT, YYREEE (reference sequence). The CDR3 loop spans 11 amino acids. V lost 3 bases to trimming and J lost 7 bases, with 7 bases between them. CDR3 sequence: CASSSSIEAFF. The CDR3 coding sequence is TGTGCCAGCAGCTCTTCCATTGAAGCTTTCTTT. The full variable domain, in which reference TRBV5-4 and TRBJ1-1 provide the parts outside the CDR3, is ETGVTQSPTHLIKTRGQQVTLRCSSQSGHNTVSWYQQALGQGPQFIFQYYREEENGRGNFPPRFSGLQFPNYSSELNVNALELDDSALYLCASSSSIEAFFGQGTRLTVV.

V is TRBV7-2 and J is TRBJ1-5; no clear D gene. This CDR3 contains 17 residues. Germline assignment: CDR1 SGHTA and CDR2 FQGNSA. The V gene lost 5 bases and the J gene lost 2 bases, with 19 bases spanning the gap. CDR3 sequence (DNA): TGTGCCAGCAGCCTCGGATGGGGTATATCGGGCAATCAGCCCCAGCATTTT. Translation gives CASSLGWGISGNQPQHF.

This clonotype was seen at least ten times. The chain joins TRBV14 to TRBJ1-6; D not resolved. V lost 6 bases and J lost 3, with 12 bases in between. CDR3 length equals 15 residues. Germline V gives CDR1 SGHDN, CDR2 FVKESK. The CDR3 is CASRETGSYNSPLHF. CDR3 DNA sequence: TGTGCCAGCAGGGAGACCGGGAGCTATAATTCACCCCTCCACTTT. Full variable domain (outside the CDR3, taken from reference TRBV14 and TRBJ1-6): EAGVTQFPSHSVIEKGQTVTLRCDPISGHDNLYWYRRVMGKEIKFLLHFVKESKQDESGMPNNRFLAERTGGTYSTLKVQPAELEDSGVYFCASRETGSYNSPLHFGNGTRLTVT.

This clonotype was seen more than once but under ten times. The chain combines TRBV29-1 with TRBJ1-2; D is ambiguous. Germline CDR1 is SQVTM and CDR2 is ANQGSEA. Trimming left V 3 bases short and J 2 bases short, with 7 bases between. CDR3 length: 12 residues. The CDR3 nucleotides are TGCAGCGTTGAGCCCAGGAACTATGGCTACACCTTC. Its translation: CSVEPRNYGYTF.

Many counts were recorded for this clonotype. V is TRBV10-3 and J is TRBJ2-2, with 13 bases identical to TRBD2. From germline, CDR1 is ENHRY and CDR2 SYGVKD. Germline trimming cut 7 bases from V and 2 bases from J; bases unmatched to any gene: 7. The CDR3 runs 17 residues. The CDR3 nucleotides read TGTGCCATCAAGAGGGGACTAGCGGGACCCAACACCGGGGAGCTGTTTTTT. Its protein is CAIKRGLAGPNTGELFF.

Of note for this clonotype: At one of its ends the junction is not consistent with the germline gene, which may arise from a read error. The CDR3 here is CASGLVVGRSGNTIYF. The CDR3 nucleotides read TGTGCTAGTGGTTTGGTAGTTGGAAGATCTGGGAACACCATATATTTT. V gene TRBV12-5 combines with J gene TRBJ1-3; the D is unclear. CDR3 length: 16 residues. Per the germline V gene, CDR1 is LGHNT and CDR2 is FRNRAP.

This clonotype was counted at least ten times. The V gene is TRBV7-3, the J gene TRBJ1-1; D is ambiguous. V was pared by 8 bases and J by 1 base, with 11 bases between. The CDR3 extends over 13 amino acids. Germline-derived CDR1 and CDR2 are SGHTA and FQGTGA. The CDR3 region is CASSAGRNTEAFF. The CDR3 bases are TGTGCCAGCTCCGCGGGGAGGAACACTGAAGCTTTCTTT.

The genes are TRBV29-1 and TRBJ2-1, with D perhaps assigned TRBD1 or TRBD2 (6 bases each). V dropped 5 bases and J dropped 4 bases, with 9 bases sitting between them. The CDR3 loop spans 12 amino acids. Germline values: CDR1 SQVTM, CDR2 ANQGSEA. CDR3 region: CSVRGTYNEQFF. CDR3 coding DNA: TGCAGCGTTCGCGGGACATACAATGAGCAGTTCTTC.

The chain couples TRBV12-3 or TRBV12-4 to TRBJ1-1; no firm D call. This CDR3 region has 13 residues. The V end lost 4 bases, the J end lost 0 bases, and 6 bases lay between the germline ends. The CDR3 region is CASSYQMNTEAFF. CDR3 in DNA: TGTGCCAGCAGTTACCAGATGAACACTGAAGCTTTCTTT.

The V gene is TRBV7-2, the J gene TRBJ2-5; TRBD2 matches at 8 bases. This CDR3 is built from 14 residues. V lost 2 bases and J lost 5; bases outside the gene matches: 4. Germline values: CDR1 SGHTA, CDR2 FQGNSA. CDR3 protein: CASSLQRGRETQYF. DNA of the CDR3: TGTGCCAGCAGCTTACAGCGGGGGCGTGAGACCCAGTACTTC.

This clonotype was seen a handful of times. V usage is TRBV11-2 and J usage is TRBJ2-5; weak D call: TRBD2 (5 bases). The CDR3 consists of 14 residues. With 5 bases removed from V and 5 bases from J, the gap between germline ends came to 15 bases. Germline CDR1 and CDR2: SGHAT and FQNNGV. The CDR3: CASSPTGSSETQYF. The CDR3 DNA sequence: TGTGCCAGCAGCCCTACGGGAAGCAGTGAGACCCAGTACTTC. The variable domain in full, completed from reference TRBV11-2 and TRBJ2-5, reads EAGVAQSPRYKIIEKRQSVAFWCNPISGHATLYWYQQILGQGPKLLIQFQNNGVVDDSQLPKDRFSAERLKGVDSTLKIQPAKLEDSAVYLCASSPTGSSETQYFGPGTRLLVL.

The table lists this clonotype with many counts. This chain connects TRBV12-3 or TRBV12-4 to TRBJ1-2; no clear D gene. CDR3 length: 15 residues. V lost 2 bases and J 7 bases, leaving 17 bases between the germline ends. The CDR3 region has the DNA TGTGCCAGCAGTTTACGCCGAGCAATCGGTCTTGGCTACACCTTC. Its translation is CASSLRRAIGLGYTF.

This chain uses TRBV5-1 with TRBJ2-5, with TRBD2 matching 7 bases. Germline V gene lookup returns CDR1 SGHRS and CDR2 YFSETQ. The CDR3 runs 15 residues. Trimming at V came to 8 bases and at J to 2 bases, leaving 12 bases not matched to a gene. Written as DNA, the CDR3 is TGCGCCAGTCTTCGAAGTTTGGGGGGGCAAGAGACCCAGTACTTC. Translating gives CASLRSLGGQETQYF.

The chain carries TRBV28 and TRBJ2-5; perhaps TRBD1 as D (6 bases). This CDR3 is built from 15 residues. Germline V gives CDR1 MDHEN, CDR2 SYDVKM. With 3 bases removed from V and 2 bases from J, the gap between germline ends came to 13 bases. The CDR3 is CASSLSRGGQETQYF. The DNA for the CDR3 is TGTGCCAGCAGTTTGTCCCGAGGGGGTCAAGAGACCCAGTACTTC. The complete variable domain, with remaining parts taken from reference TRBV28 and TRBJ2-5, reads DVKVTQSSRYLVKRTGEKVFLECVQDMDHENMFWYRQDPGLGLRLIYFSYDVKMKEKGDIPEGYSVSREKKERFSLILESASTNQTSMYLCASSLSRGGQETQYFGPGTRLLVL.

This clonotype was counted between two and nine times. V usage is TRBV7-3 and J usage is TRBJ2-1, with D possibly TRBD1 on 6 matching bases. Trimming took off 0 bases at V and 6 bases at J, with 12 bases between the two ends. Germline CDR1 reads SGHTA; CDR2 reads FQGTGA. This CDR3 spans 15 amino acids. CDR3 nucleotides: TGTGCCAGCAGCTTAACGGGACATCCCTCCAATGAGCAGTTCTTC. Translated, it gives CASSLTGHPSNEQFF.

This chain links TRBV18 with TRBJ2-7; D call uncertain. V was cut by 3 bases and J by 0 bases, with 6 bases left in between. Germline lookup yields CDR1 KGHSH and CDR2 LQKENI. This CDR3 is 13 amino acids long. The DNA of the CDR3 is TGTGCCAGCTCACCGAGTGGCTCCTACGAGCAGTACGTC. Protein: CASSPSGSYEQYV.

This chain joins TRBV4-2 and TRBJ1-2, with D perhaps matching TRBD1 (5 bases). The germline CDR1 and CDR2 sequences are LGHNA and YNFKEQ. This CDR3 is 15 amino acids long. V was trimmed by 6 bases and J by 4 bases, leaving 18 bases between them. CDR3 amino acids: CASRIGAEGGYGYTF. The CDR3 DNA follows: TGTGCCAGCAGAATTGGGGCGGAGGGTGGCTATGGCTACACCTTC.

The CDR3 here is CASIRGLRPQIHSNQPQHF. CDR3 bases: TGTGCCAGCATCAGAGGGCTGAGACCTCAGATCCATAGCAATCAGCCCCAGCATTTT. The genes are TRBV7-3 and TRBJ1-5; D gene uncertain. There are 19 residues in the CDR3. Per germline, CDR1 SGHTA and CDR2 FQGTGA. Trimming shortened V by 7 bases and J by 0 bases, and 25 bases separated the two germline ends.

This clonotype has a handful of counts. The V call is TRBV19, the J call TRBJ1-1; D gene uncertain. The V end was cut by 7 bases, the J end by 1 base, with 13 bases between. The germline V gene has CDR1 LNHDA and CDR2 SQIVND (reference sequence). This CDR3 is 14 amino acids long. The CDR3 loop reads CASKDVGANTEAFF. DNA of the CDR3: TGTGCCAGTAAAGATGTGGGTGCGAACACTGAAGCTTTCTTT.

This clonotype was observed a few times. The chain uses TRBV29-1 and TRBJ1-1, with D hard to call. The V end lost 6 bases, the J end lost 5 bases, and 10 bases lay between the germline ends. The germline V gene encodes CDR1 SQVTM and CDR2 ANQGSEA. The CDR3 covers 11 residues. CDR3 bases: TGCAGCGTAGATGGGAAAACTGAAGCTTTCTTT. It specifies CSVDGKTEAFF. Drawing the rest from reference TRBV29-1 and TRBJ1-1, the complete variable domain is SAVISQKPSRDICQRGTSLTIQCQVDSQVTMMFWYRQQPGQSLTLIATANQGSEATYESGFVIDKFPISRPNLTFSTLTVSNMSPEDSSIYLCSVDGKTEAFFGQGTRLTVV.

The V call is TRBV3-1, the J call TRBJ1-6, with D possibly TRBD1 on 6 matching bases. The CDR3 totals 15 residues. The V end was cut by 0 bases, the J end by 7 bases, with 10 bases between. The germline V gene encodes CDR1 LGHDT and CDR2 YNNKEL (reference sequence). For the CDR3, the DNA is TGTGCCAGCAGCCAAGAGTTCACAGGGAATTCACCCCTCCACTTT. This codes for CASSQEFTGNSPLHF.

This clonotype was counted many times. The rearrangement joins TRBV7-2 to TRBJ2-1; TRBD1 matches 9 bases. Germline V gives CDR1 SGHTA, CDR2 FQGNSA. This CDR3 comprises 16 residues. Unmatched junction bases numbered 8, after V lost 4 bases and J lost 4 bases. CDR3 residues: CASSSPGQGAYNEQFF. The CDR3 DNA reads as TGTGCCAGCAGCTCGCCGGGACAGGGAGCATACAATGAGCAGTTCTTC.

This clonotype has just a few counts. V is TRBV10-3 and J is TRBJ2-3; D may be TRBD2 (6 bases). This CDR3 spans 13 amino acids. From germline, CDR1 is ENHRY and CDR2 SYGVKD. The V end was cut by 11 bases, the J end by 4 bases, with 16 bases between. The CDR3: CAYGDWGPDTQYF. Written as DNA, the CDR3 is TGTGCCTACGGGGACTGGGGCCCAGATACGCAGTATTTT.

This clonotype was detected only a few times. The V gene is TRBV5-5, the J gene TRBJ1-1, with 7 bases fitting TRBD1. Germline CDR1 and CDR2: SGHKS and YYEKEE (reference sequence). V trimming: 4 bases; J trimming: 3 bases; junction bases outside the gene matches: 9. There are 15 residues in the CDR3. The CDR3 DNA follows: TGTGCCAGCAGCATAGACAGGGTCCTGGACACTGAAGCTTTCTTT. Amino acid sequence: CASSIDRVLDTEAFF.

This clonotype was observed many times. The chain couples TRBV7-2 to TRBJ1-4; no clear D gene. V gave up 5 bases and J gave up 6 bases, with 10 bases separating them. Germline V gives CDR1 SGHTA, CDR2 FQGNSA. CDR3 length: 13 residues. Here the CDR3 DNA reads TGTGCCAGCAGCCTCGACACTTATGAAAAACTGTTTTTT. As protein: CASSLDTYEKLFF.

This clonotype has just a few counts. The chain links TRBV7-2 to TRBJ1-2, with D tentatively TRBD1 (6 bases). V shed 0 bases and J shed 4 bases, with 15 bases lying between them. The CDR3 covers 16 residues. The V gene's germline CDR1 is SGHTA and CDR2 FQGNSA. The CDR3 DNA reads TGTGCCAGCAGCTTAGCTCATGGGGGGGCCTCCTATGGCTACACCTTC. Protein product: CASSLAHGGASYGYTF.